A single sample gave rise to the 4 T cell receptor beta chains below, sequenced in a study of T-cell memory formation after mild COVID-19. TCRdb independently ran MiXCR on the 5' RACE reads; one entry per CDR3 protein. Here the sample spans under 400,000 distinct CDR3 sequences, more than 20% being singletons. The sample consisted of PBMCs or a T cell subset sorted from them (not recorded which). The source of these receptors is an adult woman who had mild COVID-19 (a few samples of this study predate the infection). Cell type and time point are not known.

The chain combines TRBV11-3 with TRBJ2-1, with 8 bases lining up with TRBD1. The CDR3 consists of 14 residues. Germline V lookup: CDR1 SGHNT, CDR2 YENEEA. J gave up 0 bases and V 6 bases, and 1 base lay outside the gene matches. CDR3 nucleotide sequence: TGTGCCAGCAGTACAGGGGGCTCCTACAATGAGCAGTTCTTC. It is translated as CASSTGGSYNEQFF.

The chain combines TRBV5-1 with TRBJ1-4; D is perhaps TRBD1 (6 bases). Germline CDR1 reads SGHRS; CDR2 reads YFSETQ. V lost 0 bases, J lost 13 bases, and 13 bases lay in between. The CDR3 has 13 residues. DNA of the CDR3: TGCGCCAGCAGCTTGGACAGGGAATGGCCACTGTTTTTT. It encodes CASSLDREWPLFF.

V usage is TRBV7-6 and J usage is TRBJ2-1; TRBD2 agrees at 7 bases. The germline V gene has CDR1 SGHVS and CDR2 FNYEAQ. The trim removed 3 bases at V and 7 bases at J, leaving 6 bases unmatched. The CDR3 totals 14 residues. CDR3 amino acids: CASSLSGAWNEQFF. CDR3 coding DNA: TGTGCCAGCAGCTTGAGCGGGGCTTGGAATGAGCAGTTCTTC.

The chain's CDR3 is CASSLVGGANGYTF. CDR3 nucleotide sequence: TGCGCCAGCAGCTTGGTAGGGGGAGCCAATGGCTACACCTTC. V and J are TRBV5-1 and TRBJ1-2; a possible D gene is TRBD1 (6 bases). The germline gives CDR1 SGHRS, CDR2 YFSETQ. Trimming removed 0 bases from V and 6 bases from J, with 12 bases in between. The CDR3 length is 14 residues.